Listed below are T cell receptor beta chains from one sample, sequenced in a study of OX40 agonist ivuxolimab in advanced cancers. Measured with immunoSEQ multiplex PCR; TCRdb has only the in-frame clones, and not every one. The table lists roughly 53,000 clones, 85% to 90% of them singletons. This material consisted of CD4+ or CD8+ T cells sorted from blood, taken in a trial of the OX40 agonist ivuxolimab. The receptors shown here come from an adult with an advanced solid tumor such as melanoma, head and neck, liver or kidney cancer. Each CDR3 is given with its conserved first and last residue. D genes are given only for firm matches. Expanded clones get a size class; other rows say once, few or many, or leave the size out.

cdr3_nt: TGTGCCAGCTCACCAAGTACAGGGCCTGGGTATGGCTACACCTTC; cdr3_aa: CASSPSTGPGYGYTF; v_call: TRBV18; d_call: NA; j_call: TRBJ1-2; clone_size: NA
cdr3_nt: TGTGCCAGCAGCTTATTGCCAGGGGGCCCTGGCAATGAGCAGTTCTTC; cdr3_aa: CASSLLPGGPGNEQFF; v_call: TRBV7-9; d_call: TRBD1; j_call: TRBJ2-1; clone_size: NA
cdr3_nt: TGTGCCAGCAGCGCCTCAACTAGCGGGCTCACAGATACGCAGTATTTT; cdr3_aa: CASSASTSGLTDTQYF; v_call: TRBV9; d_call: TRBD2; j_call: TRBJ2-3; clone_size: NA
cdr3_nt: TGTGCCGGCAGTTTAGCGGGGTACGGCTACACCTTC; cdr3_aa: CAGSLAGYGYTF; v_call: TRBV28; d_call: NA; j_call: TRBJ1-2; clone_size: NA
cdr3_nt: TGTGCCAGCAGCTTAACGGTAGGGAAAGAGACCCAGTACTTC; cdr3_aa: CASSLTVGKETQYF; v_call: TRBV7-9; d_call: NA; j_call: TRBJ2-5; clone_size: NA
cdr3_nt: TGCGCCAGCAGCCAAGATCTCGACAGGGTAAATCAGCCCCAGCATTTT; cdr3_aa: CASSQDLDRVNQPQHF; v_call: TRBV4-3; d_call: TRBD1; j_call: TRBJ1-5; clone_size: once
cdr3_nt: TGTGCCAGCAGCTTAGGACTCAGCACAGATACGCAGTATTTT; cdr3_aa: CASSLGLSTDTQYF; v_call: TRBV7-3; d_call: NA; j_call: TRBJ2-3; clone_size: once
cdr3_nt: TGTGCCAGCCCTAGGCCGGGGGGAAACATTCAGTACTTC; cdr3_aa: CASPRPGGNIQYF; v_call: TRBV6-5; d_call: TRBD2; j_call: TRBJ2-4; clone_size: few
cdr3_nt: TGTGCCAGCAATCCCATTTTGGGTGCGAACACCGGGGAGCTGTTTTTT; cdr3_aa: CASNPILGANTGELFF; v_call: TRBV5-5; d_call: NA; j_call: TRBJ2-2; clone_size: NA
cdr3_nt: TGCGCCAGCAGCTTGGCCAAAGCGGGCGACCAAGGCAGGACCCAGTACTTC; cdr3_aa: CASSLAKAGDQGRTQYF; v_call: TRBV5-1; d_call: NA; j_call: TRBJ2-5; clone_size: NA
cdr3_nt: TGTGCCAGCAGCCCAGGAGGGCTAGCGGGAGCCTACGAGCAGTACTTC; cdr3_aa: CASSPGGLAGAYEQYF; v_call: TRBV9; d_call: TRBD2; j_call: TRBJ2-7; clone_size: once
cdr3_nt: TGTGCCAGCAGCCTAGACTCGGCTAGCCCCTACAATGAGCAGTTCTTC; cdr3_aa: CASSLDSASPYNEQFF; v_call: TRBV4-2; d_call: NA; j_call: TRBJ2-1; clone_size: NA
cdr3_nt: TGTGCTAGCAGTCCAGATAACAATGAGCAGTTCTTC; cdr3_aa: CASSPDNNEQFF; v_call: TRBV7-7; d_call: NA; j_call: TRBJ2-1; clone_size: once
cdr3_nt: TGTGCCAGCAGCCTCTCAGGGCGGGTAGGGAACACCGGGGAGCTGTTTTTT; cdr3_aa: CASSLSGRVGNTGELFF; v_call: TRBV9; d_call: NA; j_call: TRBJ2-2; clone_size: NA
cdr3_nt: TGCGCCAGCTCGCATAGGGACACCGGGGAGCTGTTTTTT; cdr3_aa: CASSHRDTGELFF; v_call: TRBV4-3; d_call: NA; j_call: TRBJ2-2; clone_size: NA
cdr3_nt: TGTGCCAGCTCACCAGGATTCGGTCACACTGAAGCTTTCTTT; cdr3_aa: CASSPGFGHTEAFF; v_call: TRBV18; d_call: NA; j_call: TRBJ1-1; clone_size: once
cdr3_nt: TGTGCCAGCAGTTCTCTTGGACAGGGCGAAAACTATGGCTACACCTTC; cdr3_aa: CASSSLGQGENYGYTF; v_call: TRBV28; d_call: TRBD1; j_call: TRBJ1-2; clone_size: NA
cdr3_nt: TGTGCCAGCAGTCCCCTAGCGGGACGATCCTACGAGCAGTACTTC; cdr3_aa: CASSPLAGRSYEQYF; v_call: TRBV6-6; d_call: TRBD2; j_call: TRBJ2-7; clone_size: NA
cdr3_nt: TGTGCCAGTAGTCCCCGCGCAGGAACGAACACTGAAGCTTTCTTT; cdr3_aa: CASSPRAGTNTEAFF; v_call: TRBV19; d_call: NA; j_call: TRBJ1-1; clone_size: NA
cdr3_nt: TGTGCCAGCAGCCCTAGGACCGATACGCAGTATTTT; cdr3_aa: CASSPRTDTQYF; v_call: TRBV7-2; d_call: NA; j_call: TRBJ2-3; clone_size: once
cdr3_nt: TGTGCCAGTATCCCCTCGGGCAGGGTGAACACCGGGGAGCTGTTTTTT; cdr3_aa: CASIPSGRVNTGELFF; v_call: TRBV19; d_call: NA; j_call: TRBJ2-2; clone_size: few
cdr3_nt: TGTGCCAGCAGCTTAGATTATGACTCATCCTCCTACAATGAGCAGTTCTTC; cdr3_aa: CASSLDYDSSSYNEQFF; v_call: TRBV11-3; d_call: NA; j_call: TRBJ2-1; clone_size: NA
cdr3_nt: TGTGCCATCAGTGAGGCGGGGTCGGATGGCTACACCTTC; cdr3_aa: CAISEAGSDGYTF; v_call: TRBV10-3; d_call: NA; j_call: TRBJ1-2; clone_size: NA
cdr3_nt: TGCAGCGTTTCTTGGGGTCCCAATCAGCCCCAGCATTTT; cdr3_aa: CSVSWGPNQPQHF; v_call: TRBV29-1; d_call: NA; j_call: TRBJ1-5; clone_size: NA
cdr3_nt: TGTGCCAGCAGTGAAGCGGGGTATAAAACTGAAGCTTTCTTT; cdr3_aa: CASSEAGYKTEAFF; v_call: TRBV2; d_call: NA; j_call: TRBJ1-1; clone_size: NA
cdr3_nt: TGTGCCAGCTCACCAGGGACAGGGGGGGACACTGAAGCTTTCTTT; cdr3_aa: CASSPGTGGDTEAFF; v_call: TRBV18; d_call: TRBD1; j_call: TRBJ1-1; clone_size: few
cdr3_nt: TGTGCCAGCAGCTTGGGGACAGGGAGCTCTCTCGAGCAGTACTTC; cdr3_aa: CASSLGTGSSLEQYF; v_call: TRBV11-2; d_call: TRBD1; j_call: TRBJ2-7; clone_size: NA
cdr3_nt: TGCGCCAGCAGCCAAGCAGACAGATTGAATCAGCCCCAGCATTTT; cdr3_aa: CASSQADRLNQPQHF; v_call: TRBV4-1; d_call: NA; j_call: TRBJ1-5; clone_size: once
cdr3_nt: TGTGCCAGCAGCCAAGATAGGGCAATCACCGGGGAGCTGTTTTTT; cdr3_aa: CASSQDRAITGELFF; v_call: TRBV14; d_call: NA; j_call: TRBJ2-2; clone_size: NA
cdr3_nt: TGTGCCAGCAGCCCAAGTGCGGCGGTCAGGGCCAACGTCCTGACTTTC; cdr3_aa: CASSPSAAVRANVLTF; v_call: TRBV7-9; d_call: NA; j_call: TRBJ2-6; clone_size: NA
cdr3_nt: TGTGCCAGCAGCTCCCCCAACGAAAACGGTGAGCAGTTCTTC; cdr3_aa: CASSSPNENGEQFF; v_call: TRBV7-2; d_call: NA; j_call: TRBJ2-1; clone_size: NA
cdr3_nt: TGTGCCAGCAGCACCGGACAGCCGAACTATGGCTACACCTTC; cdr3_aa: CASSTGQPNYGYTF; v_call: TRBV19; d_call: NA; j_call: TRBJ1-2; clone_size: NA
cdr3_nt: TGTGCCATCAGTGAAGGTATCTACGAGCAGTACTTC; cdr3_aa: CAISEGIYEQYF; v_call: TRBV10-3; d_call: NA; j_call: TRBJ2-7; clone_size: few
cdr3_nt: TGTGCCAGCAGGCCAGGGACAGGGCGGAGTGAAAAACTGTTTTTT; cdr3_aa: CASRPGTGRSEKLFF; v_call: TRBV6-5; d_call: TRBD1; j_call: TRBJ1-4; clone_size: NA
cdr3_nt: TGCGCCAGCAGCTTGGCGGGTGGCTCTATAGGCTACGAGCAGTACTTC; cdr3_aa: CASSLAGGSIGYEQYF; v_call: TRBV5-1; d_call: NA; j_call: TRBJ2-7; clone_size: once